This TCR beta chain was documented in a study of response to subunit inactivated influenza vaccine. Each CDR3 protein gets one entry after TCRdb re-called the RT-PCR reads with MiXCR. This sample has 500,000 to 550,000 distinct CDR3 sequences; 20% to 25% occur once, and the top ten carry under 3.5%. Study findings and constraints: T cells newly recruited by each seasonal influenza vaccination are few, the authors suggested.

This clonotype was picked up a small number of times. Its target is not known. Trimming cost V 1 base and J 4 bases; bases outside gene matches: 4. The CDR3 is 15 amino acids. Germline V gene lookup returns CDR1 LGHNA and CDR2 YNFKEQ. These data were also reused for a study on T cells expressing NK-cell markers. As that report states: It was by 5'RACE template switching with UMIs that TCR beta cDNA was made. About 6 donors had dominant NKG2C+ clonotypes that comprised roughly 1.0-8% of their CD8+ T cells.

The rearrangement links TRBV4-2 to TRBJ1-2; 9 nucleotides agree with TRBD1. Material: CD4+ T cells sorted from PBMCs, obtained roughly 12 days after vaccination. The sequence came from a man in his forties or fifties who received an inactivated influenza vaccine. CDR3 protein: CASSQGTGEAYGYTF. The CDR3 coding sequence is TGTGCCAGCAGCCAAGGGACAGGGGAGGCCTATGGCTACACCTTC.